Sequencing of this TCR beta chain was carried out in a study of cytomegalovirus exposure and HLA in healthy donors. The wider study: Samples from HLA-typed donors yielded about 86 million unique TCRs in an early data release.

The trim removed 4 bases at V and 5 bases at J, leaving 7 bases unmatched. Germline values: CDR1 SEHNR, CDR2 FQNEAQ (reference sequence). CDR3 size: 14 residues. PCR amplification relied on 60 Vbeta primers (plus 13 Jbeta primers). Clones were read by immunoSEQ multiplex PCR, and TCRdb kept only the in-frame ones, dropping some. The sample records tens of thousands of clones, around 81% being singletons. The sequenced material came from PBMCs. The clonotype comes from a man aged 45 to 65 in good health and CMV-seronegative. The J gene is TRBJ1-1, the V gene TRBV7-9; 7 bases match TRBD1. The CDR3 sequence is CASSSSATGTEAFF. For the CDR3, the DNA is TGTGCCAGCAGCTCCTCGGCGACAGGGACTGAAGCTTTCTTT.